A single sample is the source of the 24 T cell receptor beta chains below, sequenced in a study of blood T cell repertoires in COVID-19. Profiling relied on immunoSEQ multiplex PCR, and the TCRdb table lists in-frame clones only, not all of them. The profile shows 150,000 to 180,000 clones, around 85% of them singletons. Material for sequencing was peripheral blood. These receptors were collected from a woman in her 70s with acute or convalescent COVID-19.

CDR3 nucleotides: TGTGCCAGTAGTCTCCTGGGACAAGGAAACTACAATGAGCAGTTCTTC. Encoded protein: CASSLLGQGNYNEQFF. The rearrangement uses TRBV19 and TRBJ2-1; a possible D gene is TRBD1 (6 bases). Germline V gene sequence: CDR1 LNHDA, CDR2 SQIVND (reference sequence). The CDR3 loop spans 16 amino acids. V lost 5 bases, J lost 3 bases, and 17 bases lay in between.

DNA of the CDR3: TGTGCCAGCAGTTACCGGGACAGATCCACAGATACGCAGTATTTT. Protein product: CASSYRDRSTDTQYF. This chain connects TRBV6-6 to TRBJ2-3, with TRBD1 matching over 7 bases. Germline CDR1 is MNHNY and CDR2 is SVGAGI (reference sequence). The CDR3 is 15 amino acids. Trimming cost V 2 bases and J 2 bases; bases outside gene matches: 4.

The J gene is TRBJ1-2, the V gene TRBV15; D uncertain. Trimming stripped 0 bases from V and 4 bases from J, with 12 bases between. The CDR3 length is 15 residues. The germline CDR1 and CDR2 sequences are LNHNV and YYDKDF (reference sequence). The DNA for the CDR3 is TGTGCCACCAGCAGAGATGGAGGGATCGGCTATGGCTACACCTTC. Protein sequence: CATSRDGGIGYGYTF.

The CDR3 reads CATSRDHDSQETQYF. The CDR3 DNA reads as TGTGCCACCAGCAGAGATCATGACAGCCAAGAGACCCAGTACTTC. The chain has TRBV15 and TRBJ2-5, with a tentative D call TRBD1 (5 bases). This CDR3 is built from 15 residues. The V end lost 0 bases, the J end lost 1 base, and 9 bases lay between the germline ends. Germline V gene sequence: CDR1 LNHNV, CDR2 YYDKDF (reference sequence).

Concerning this clone itself: The sample holds other DNA sequences that translate to the same CDR3. The chain recombines TRBV7-9 with TRBJ1-6, with TRBD1 matching over 7 bases. Germline CDR1 is SEHNR and CDR2 is FQNEAQ (reference sequence). J gave up 7 bases and V 4 bases, and 4 bases lay outside the gene matches. The CDR3 has 14 residues. The DNA of the CDR3 is TGTGCCAGCAGCTCCCGACAGGGAAATTCACCCCTCCACTTT. Residues: CASSSRQGNSPLHF.

The V gene is TRBV18, the J gene TRBJ2-5; 11 nucleotides align to TRBD1. CDR1 is KGHSH and CDR2 is LQKENI in the germline V gene. The J segment lost 5 bases and the V segment lost 4 bases, leaving 6 bases of the junction unmatched. The CDR3 totals 15 residues. Here the CDR3 reads CASSLGQGVRETQYF. CDR3 nucleotide sequence: TGTGCCAGCTCACTGGGACAGGGGGTCCGGGAGACCCAGTACTTC.

CDR3 residues: CASSRTRTHNEKLFF. CDR3 in DNA: TGTGCCAGCAGTCGAACTAGGACCCATAATGAAAAACTGTTTTTT. The chain recombines TRBV2 with TRBJ1-4; D is unresolved. Trimming stripped 5 bases from V and 4 bases from J, with 14 bases between. This CDR3 spans 15 amino acids. Germline V gene sequence: CDR1 SNHLY, CDR2 FYNNEI.

This chain links TRBV28 with TRBJ1-1; D is uncertain. V was pared by 5 bases and J by 1 base, with 14 bases between. This CDR3 has 15 residues. CDR1 is MDHEN, CDR2 SYDVKM, per germline. The CDR3 DNA reads TGTGCCAGCAGTCCCGGAGGCAGCAAGAACACTGAAGCTTTCTTT. This sequence encodes CASSPGGSKNTEAFF.

This clone was observed a single time. The chain has TRBV3-1 (or the pseudogene TRBV3-2) and TRBJ1-4; a possible D gene is TRBD1 (5 bases). Trimming took off 4 bases at V and 4 bases at J, with 7 bases between the two ends. CDR1 and CDR2 from the germline V gene are LGHDT and YNNKEL (reference sequence). CDR3 length: 13 amino acids. The CDR3 is CASSPDSNEKLFF. DNA of the CDR3: TGTGCCAGCAGCCCTGACAGTAATGAAAAACTGTTTTTT.

This chain joins TRBV7-2 and TRBJ2-1; tentative D call: TRBD1 (6 bases). The germline V and J ends were trimmed by 4 bases and 4 bases, with 14 bases remaining between them. The CDR3 totals 15 residues. The germline V gene encodes CDR1 SGHTA and CDR2 FQGNSA. The CDR3 nucleotides are TGTGCCAGCAGCTCACACCCGACAGGTTACAATGAGCAGTTCTTC. This codes for CASSSHPTGYNEQFF. Full variable domain (rest looked up from reference TRBV7-2 and TRBJ2-1): GAGVSQSPSNKVTEKGKDVELRCDPISGHTALYWYRQSLGQGLEFLIYFQGNSAPDKSGLPSDRFSAERTGGSVSTLTIQRTQQEDSAVYLCASSSHPTGYNEQFFGPGTRLTVL.

The chain carries TRBV6-2 or TRBV6-3 and TRBJ1-1; D remains ambiguous. Trimming removed 3 bases at V and 1 base at J, with 9 bases between. This CDR3 spans 14 amino acids. Germline loops: CDR1 MNHEY, CDR2 SVGEGT. In DNA, the CDR3 is TGTGCCAGCAGTTATCTGGGCAGGAACACTGAAGCTTTCTTT. Its protein product is CASSYLGRNTEAFF.

With regard to this clone: The same CDR3 can be traced to other DNA sequences in this sample. The rearrangement joins TRBV5-1 to TRBJ2-5; D is unclear. The germline V gene encodes CDR1 SGHRS and CDR2 YFSETQ. The CDR3 is made up of 12 amino acids. V was shortened by 0 bases and J by 4 bases, with 4 bases between the two germline ends. In nucleotides, the CDR3 is TGCGCCAGCAGCTTGGCGGGAGAGACCCAGTACTTC. Its protein is CASSLAGETQYF. Variable domain in full (rest from reference TRBV5-1 and TRBJ2-5): KAGVTQTPRYLIKTRGQQVTLSCSPISGHRSVSWYQQTPGQGLQFLFEYFSETQRNKGNFPGRFSGRQFSNSRSEMNVSTLELGDSALYLCASSLAGETQYFGPGTRLLVL.

This clone was observed a few times. V and J are TRBV5-4 and TRBJ2-7; possible D gene TRBD1, 5 bases. Trimming pared 4 bases from V and 5 bases from J, leaving 16 bases between. This CDR3 has 14 residues. Germline V gene data show CDR1 as SGHNT and CDR2 as YYREEE (reference sequence). The CDR3: CASSPAGRIHEQYF. CDR3 in DNA: TGTGCCAGCAGCCCAGCAGGGCGTATCCACGAGCAGTACTTC.

The genes are TRBV19 and TRBJ2-7; 8 nucleotides match TRBD2. From germline, CDR1 is LNHDA and CDR2 SQIVND (reference sequence). V shed 8 bases, J shed 5 bases, and the junction held 14 bases outside the gene matches. The CDR3 spans 15 residues. CDR3 nucleotides: TGTGCCAGTGCCGGGAGGGGGTTTGGCGGGAACGAGCAGTACTTC. It is translated as CASAGRGFGGNEQYF. The full variable domain, completed using reference TRBV19 and TRBJ2-7, is DGGITQSPKYLFRKEGQNVTLSCEQNLNHDAMYWYRQDPGQGLRLIYYSQIVNDFQKGDIAEGYSVSREKKESFPLTVTSAQKNPTAFYLCASAGRGFGGNEQYFGPGTRLTVT.

The rearrangement links TRBV10-2 to TRBJ2-2, with TRBD2 matching over 10 bases. This CDR3 comprises 16 residues. Per the germline V gene, CDR1 is WSHSY and CDR2 is SAAADI. The junction had 7 bases not matched to a gene; V was cut back by 5 bases and J by 4 bases. The CDR3 bases are TGCGCCAGCAGTCCTCCTAGCGGGGGAATCACCGGGGAGCTGTTTTTT. Protein product: CASSPPSGGITGELFF.

As DNA, the CDR3 is TGTGCCAGCACCCGACAGGGAGAAAGCGCCGGGGAGCTGTTTTTT. This sequence encodes CASTRQGESAGELFF. The V gene is TRBV2, the J gene TRBJ2-2; 7 positions match TRBD1. CDR1 SNHLY and CDR2 FYNNEI come from the germline V gene. J lost 6 bases, V lost 7 bases, and 11 bases had no gene match. CDR3 length: 15 residues.

This clone appeared a single time. The rearrangement links TRBV24-1 to TRBJ2-3, with a possible D match to TRBD1 (6 bases). V dropped 4 bases and J dropped 5 bases, with 12 bases sitting between them. Germline-derived CDR1 and CDR2 are KGHDR and SFDVKD. The CDR3 spans 14 residues. The CDR3 DNA reads as TGTGCCACCAGTGAAATCCGAGGGGGAGATACGCAGTATTTT. Residues: CATSEIRGGDTQYF.

The rearrangement links TRBV2 to TRBJ1-2; 8 bases map to TRBD1. CDR1 SNHLY and CDR2 FYNNEI come from the germline V gene. The J segment lost 7 bases and the V segment lost 5 bases, leaving 6 bases of the junction unmatched. CDR3 size: 13 residues. The CDR3 DNA is TGTGCCAGCAGTCGACAGGGGCAAGCTGGCTACACCTTC. Translated, it gives CASSRQGQAGYTF.

The J gene is TRBJ2-3, the V gene TRBV5-1; 9 positions match TRBD2. Germline loops: CDR1 SGHRS, CDR2 YFSETQ. Trimming removed 3 bases from V and 5 bases from J; junction bases left unmatched: 4. The CDR3 loop spans 14 amino acids. CDR3 in amino acids: CASSWTSEGDTQYF. CDR3 sequence (DNA): TGCGCCAGCAGCTGGACTAGCGAAGGAGATACGCAGTATTTT.

The genes are TRBV10-3 and TRBJ1-2; 7 bases are shared with TRBD1. Trimming removed 10 bases from V and 0 bases from J; junction bases left unmatched: 5. The CDR3 is 13 amino acids. CDR1 and CDR2 from the germline V gene are ENHRY and SYGVKD. CDR3 sequence: CATEGQSNYGYTF. CDR3 nucleotide sequence: TGTGCCACCGAGGGACAGTCTAACTATGGCTACACCTTC.

The chain is built from TRBV6-5 and TRBJ1-2; no definite D call. CDR1 is MNHEY, CDR2 SVGAGI, per germline. The CDR3 runs to 11 residues. V lost 7 bases and J 8 bases, leaving 11 bases between the germline ends. The CDR3 region has the DNA TGTGCCAGCATCTTCGAGGGCGGCTACACCTTC. This gives the protein CASIFEGGYTF.

This clone is a singleton in its sample. The chain recombines TRBV5-1 with TRBJ1-6; D not resolved. Deletions cut 0 bases from V and 6 bases from J, with 7 bases between. Germline loops: CDR1 SGHRS, CDR2 YFSETQ. The length of the CDR3 is 14 residues. Here the CDR3 DNA reads TGCGCCAGCAGCTTGGCCTGGGCTAATTCACCCCTCCACTTT. Translating it yields CASSLAWANSPLHF.

This clone occurred a few times. The CDR3 is CASSVGTGKPGANEKLFF. DNA of the CDR3: TGTGCCAGCAGTGTCGGGACAGGCAAACCGGGGGCTAATGAAAAACTGTTTTTT. The chain employs TRBV25-1 and TRBJ1-4; 8 bases agree with TRBD1. CDR3 length equals 18 residues. Looked up from germline, CDR1 is MGHDK and CDR2 is SYGVNS. The junction had 13 bases not matched to a gene; V was cut back by 4 bases and J by 3 bases.

This clone appeared once. The chain recombines TRBV4-1 with TRBJ1-4; D unresolved. Germline loops: CDR1 MGHRA, CDR2 YSYEKL. The CDR3 runs to 15 residues. V lost 0 bases, J lost 4 bases, and 9 bases lay in between. The CDR3 bases are TGCGCCAGCAGCCAAGAAGGAGGGTTTAATGAAAAACTGTTTTTT. Its translation: CASSQEGGFNEKLFF.